These 20 T cell receptor beta chains were sequenced from one sample in a study of OX40 agonist ivuxolimab in advanced cancers. The method was immunoSEQ multiplex PCR; TCRdb's version includes in-frame clones alone and lacks a portion of them. The sample shows about 62,000 clones, 85% of them seen only once. This material consisted of CD4+ or CD8+ T cells sorted from blood, taken in a trial of the OX40 agonist ivuxolimab. Receptor source: an adult with an advanced solid tumor such as melanoma, head and neck, liver or kidney cancer.

This clone was seen a handful of times. The CDR3 reads CATIGRENTEAFF. The CDR3 DNA sequence: TGTGCCACTATAGGGCGGGAGAACACTGAAGCTTTCTTT. V gene TRBV10-3 combines with J gene TRBJ1-1; D not certain. Trimming pared 10 bases from V and 1 base from J, leaving 13 bases between. CDR1 is ENHRY, CDR2 SYGVKD, per germline. The CDR3 contains 13 residues.

The rearrangement uses TRBV9 and TRBJ2-5, with 7 nucleotides matching TRBD1. Trimming cost V 0 bases and J 3 bases; bases outside gene matches: 2. The CDR3 is 14 amino acids. Germline V CDR1 and CDR2: SGDLS, YYNGEE. CDR3 in DNA: TGTGCCAGCAGCGTAGAGGGACAGAAAGAGACCCAGTACTTC. Its translation: CASSVEGQKETQYF.

The chain has TRBV18 and TRBJ2-7; D unresolved. The CDR3 has 15 residues. V lost 2 bases, J lost 1 base, and 12 bases lay in between. The germline CDR1 and CDR2 sequences are KGHSH and LQKENI. The CDR3: CASSPNNVLSYEQYF. CDR3 DNA: TGTGCCAGCTCACCAAATAATGTACTATCCTACGAGCAGTACTTC.

The chain has TRBV6-6 and TRBJ2-1; TRBD2 matches at 8 bases. This CDR3 contains 15 residues. V dropped 7 bases and J dropped 2; count of bases not matched to a gene: 7. CDR1 is MNHNY, CDR2 SVGAGI, per germline (reference sequence). The CDR3 is CASNTAGGPYNEQFF. In DNA, the CDR3 is TGTGCCAGCAACACCGCGGGGGGCCCCTACAATGAGCAGTTCTTC.

The rearrangement joins TRBV15 to TRBJ2-7; 9 bases are shared with TRBD2. Germline V lookup: CDR1 LNHNV, CDR2 YYDKDF (reference sequence). The CDR3 sequence is 15 residues long. The V and J ends lost 0 bases and 0 bases, in that order; junction bases with no gene match: 0. The CDR3 nucleotides are TGTGCCACCAGCAGAGATAGCGGGAGCTCCTACGAGCAGTACTTC. Its protein product is CATSRDSGSSYEQYF. Looking up the rest from reference TRBV15 and TRBJ2-7 gives the full variable domain: DAMVIQNPRYQVTQFGKPVTLSCSQTLNHNVMYWYQQKSSQAPKLLFHYYDKDFNNEADTPDNFQSRRPNTSFCFLDIRSPGLGDTAMYLCATSRDSGSSYEQYFGPGTRLTVT.

The chain uses TRBV5-1 and TRBJ2-7, with D hard to call. This CDR3 is built from 13 residues. Germline loops: CDR1 SGHRS, CDR2 YFSETQ. Deletions cut 0 bases from V and 3 bases from J, with 7 bases between. The CDR3 sequence: CASSLAHDYEQYF. In DNA, the CDR3 is TGCGCCAGCAGCTTGGCTCACGACTACGAGCAGTACTTC.

The J gene is TRBJ1-2, the V gene TRBV7-2, with D perhaps matching TRBD1 (5 bases). The CDR3 length is 14 residues. Trimming pared 4 bases from V and 2 bases from J, leaving 11 bases between. Germline V gene lookup returns CDR1 SGHTA and CDR2 FQGNSA. CDR3: CASSSPGLNYGYTF. CDR3 in DNA: TGTGCCAGCAGCTCTCCGGGACTAAACTATGGCTACACCTTC.

The V gene is TRBV9, the J gene TRBJ1-2, with D hard to call. Per germline, CDR1 SGDLS and CDR2 YYNGEE. Trimming left V 4 bases short and J 1 base short, with 8 bases between. This CDR3 contains 13 residues. The CDR3 bases are TGTGCCAGCAGCCTCCAGGTTAACTATGGCTACACCTTC. It encodes CASSLQVNYGYTF.

The chain uses TRBV5-8 and TRBJ1-2; D not certain. The germline CDR1 and CDR2 sequences are SGHTS and YDEGEE. V was shortened by 0 bases and J by 4 bases, with 4 bases between the two germline ends. The CDR3 spans 12 residues. The DNA for the CDR3 is TGTGCCAGCAGCTTGGATTTCTATGGCTACACCTTC. Encoded protein: CASSLDFYGYTF. Using reference TRBV5-8 and TRBJ1-2 for the parts outside the CDR3, the full variable domain is EAGVTQSPTHLIKTRGQQATLRCSPISGHTSVYWYQQALGLGLQFLLWYDEGEERNRGNFPPRFSGRQFPNYSSELNVNALELEDSALYLCASSLDFYGYTFGSGTRLTVV.

V is TRBV14 and J is TRBJ2-3; 7 positions agree with TRBD2. CDR3 length equals 15 residues. V shed 4 bases, J shed 2 bases, and the junction held 6 bases outside the gene matches. Germline CDR1 reads SGHDN; CDR2 reads FVKESK. CDR3 protein: CASSLRRGNTDTQYF. DNA of the CDR3: TGTGCCAGCAGCCTTAGGCGGGGGAACACAGATACGCAGTATTTT.

The chain couples TRBV7-2 to TRBJ2-7; 12 bases are a match to TRBD2. Per the germline V gene, CDR1 is SGHTA and CDR2 is FQGNSA. The CDR3 is 17 residues long. V gave up 0 bases and J gave up 0 bases; unmatched junction bases: 3. CDR3: CASSLAGTSGFSYEQYF. The CDR3 nucleotides read TGTGCCAGCAGCTTAGCAGGGACTAGCGGGTTCTCCTACGAGCAGTACTTC. Complete variable domain (other parts from reference TRBV7-2 and TRBJ2-7): GAGVSQSPSNKVTEKGKDVELRCDPISGHTALYWYRQSLGQGLEFLIYFQGNSAPDKSGLPSDRFSAERTGGSVSTLTIQRTQQEDSAVYLCASSLAGTSGFSYEQYFGPGTRLTVT.

The chain employs TRBV25-1 and TRBJ1-1, with a possible D match to TRBD1 (6 bases). This CDR3 region has 13 residues. Germline V CDR1 and CDR2: MGHDK, SYGVNS. Trimming took off 2 bases at V and 7 bases at J, with 11 bases between the two ends. This chain's CDR3 is CASSERGHYEAFF. Here the CDR3 DNA reads TGTGCCAGCAGTGAAAGGGGACACTATGAAGCTTTCTTT.

The gene calls are TRBV6-1 and TRBJ1-2; a possible D gene is TRBD1 (6 bases). The CDR3 extends over 16 amino acids. Looked up from germline, CDR1 is MNHNS and CDR2 is SASEGT. Trimming cost V 2 bases and J 2 bases, with 15 bases left between them. In DNA, the CDR3 is TGTGCCAGCAGTGAAAATACCAGGGGCCGAAACTATGGCTACACCTTC. Amino acids: CASSENTRGRNYGYTF.

This rearrangement joins TRBV7-6 to TRBJ2-3; 9 bases match TRBD2. Trimming at V came to 7 bases and at J to 4 bases, leaving 9 bases not matched to a gene. This CDR3 contains 15 residues. Germline values: CDR1 SGHVS, CDR2 FNYEAQ. CDR3 coding DNA: TGTGCCAGCACCGGAAGCGGGAGGCCCTCAGATACGCAGTATTTT. Translated, it gives CASTGSGRPSDTQYF.

The V and J genes are TRBV2 and TRBJ1-6; TRBD1 matches 7 bases. After removal of 6 bases from V and 4 bases from J, the junction contained 3 bases not matched to a gene. Germline V gene lookup returns CDR1 SNHLY and CDR2 FYNNEI. CDR3 length equals 14 residues. The CDR3 region is CASRTGNYNSPLHF. CDR3 nucleotides: TGTGCCAGCAGGACAGGGAATTATAATTCACCCCTCCACTTT.

V gene TRBV5-6 combines with J gene TRBJ1-2; D is possibly TRBD1 (5 bases). The germline V and J ends were trimmed by 0 bases and 8 bases, with 14 bases remaining between them. Germline assignment: CDR1 SGHDT and CDR2 YYEEEE. This CDR3 is 14 amino acids long. CDR3 sequence: CASSLGRGFGGYTF. CDR3 in DNA: TGTGCCAGCAGCTTGGGTAGGGGCTTTGGCGGCTACACCTTC.

V and J are TRBV5-1 and TRBJ2-4, with D possibly TRBD2 on 6 matching bases. The CDR3 has 14 residues. V was cut by 1 base and J by 6 bases, with 11 bases left in between. The germline gives CDR1 SGHRS, CDR2 YFSETQ. The CDR3 DNA is TGCGCCAGCAGCTTGTCTACCGGGGGAAACATTCAGTACTTC. It specifies CASSLSTGGNIQYF.

The V call is TRBV7-3, the J call TRBJ2-1, with D perhaps being TRBD1 or TRBD2 (7 bases each). Trimming took off 5 bases at V and 4 bases at J, with 21 bases between the two ends. The germline CDR1 and CDR2 sequences are SGHTA and FQGTGA. The CDR3 is 17 amino acids. CDR3 region: CASSPGRGRGTYNEQFF. The DNA of the CDR3 is TGTGCCAGCAGCCCGGGGAGGGGCAGGGGGACTTACAATGAGCAGTTCTTC.

The chain recombines TRBV23-1 with TRBJ2-1; a possible D gene is TRBD2 (6 bases). TRBV23-1 is designated an ORF whose function remains uncertain. The CDR3 consists of 16 residues. Trimming pared 6 bases from V and 3 bases from J, leaving 18 bases between. The CDR3 nucleotides read TGCGCCAGCAGGCCGCCGGGGCGGGACGTCTACAATGAGCAGTTCTTC. This gives the protein CASRPPGRDVYNEQFF.

The V gene is TRBV2, the J gene TRBJ2-5, with D possibly being TRBD1 or TRBD2 (5 bases each). This CDR3 has 15 residues. Per the germline V gene, CDR1 is SNHLY and CDR2 is FYNNEI. V lost 11 bases, J lost 5 bases, and 24 bases lay in between. CDR3 amino acids: CAGNPPGKGTETQYF. The CDR3 DNA reads TGTGCCGGCAATCCTCCAGGGAAGGGGACGGAGACCCAGTACTTC. Full variable domain (remainder filled in from reference TRBV2 and TRBJ2-5): EPEVTQTPSHQVTQMGQEVILRCVPISNHLYFYWYRQILGQKVEFLVSFYNNEISEKSEIFDDQFSVERPDGSNFTLKIRSTKLEDSAMYFCAGNPPGKGTETQYFGPGTRLLVL.